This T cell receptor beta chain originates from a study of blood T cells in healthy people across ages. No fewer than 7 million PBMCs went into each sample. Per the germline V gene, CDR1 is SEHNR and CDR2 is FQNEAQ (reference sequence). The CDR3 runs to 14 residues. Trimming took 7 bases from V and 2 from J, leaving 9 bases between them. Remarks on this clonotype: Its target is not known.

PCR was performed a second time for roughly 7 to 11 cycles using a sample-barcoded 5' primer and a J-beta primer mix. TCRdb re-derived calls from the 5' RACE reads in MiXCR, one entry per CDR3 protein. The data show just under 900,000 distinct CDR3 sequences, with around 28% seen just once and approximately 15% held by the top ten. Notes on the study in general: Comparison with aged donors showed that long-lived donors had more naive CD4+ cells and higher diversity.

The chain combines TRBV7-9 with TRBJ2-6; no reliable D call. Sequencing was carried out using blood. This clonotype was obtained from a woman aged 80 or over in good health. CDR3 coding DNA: TGTGCCAGCAATTTAGGAGCTGGGGCCAACGTCCTGACTTTC. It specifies CASNLGAGANVLTF.